Listed here are 29 T cell receptor beta chains from one sample, sequenced in a study of blood T cell repertoires in COVID-19. Assay: immunoSEQ multiplex PCR; the TCRdb copy retains only in-frame clones and omits some. Found here are 200,000 to 250,000 clones, roughly 85% of them singletons; the top ten hold roughly 4.8%. The sequenced sample was PBMCs or T cells enriched from blood (not recorded which). These receptors were obtained from a woman in her 50s who had been exposed to COVID-19.

This clone was seen a single time. V gene TRBV7-2 combines with J gene TRBJ2-1, with D maybe TRBD1 (5 bases). The CDR3 is 14 residues long. The germline CDR1 and CDR2 sequences are SGHTA and FQGNSA. The V end lost 7 bases, the J end lost 2 bases, and 12 bases lay between the germline ends. For the CDR3, the DNA is TGTGCCAGCACTTCCAAGGGGACCTACAATGAGCAGTTCTTC. Protein: CASTSKGTYNEQFF.

The chain links TRBV5-4 to TRBJ1-1; 7 nucleotides line up with TRBD1. CDR3 length: 15 residues. Germline CDR1 reads SGHNT; CDR2 reads YYREEE (reference sequence). V shed 5 bases, J shed 4 bases, and the junction held 11 bases outside the gene matches. The CDR3 DNA reads TGTGCCAGCAGACTGGACAGGCCGTCGGGCACTGAAGCTTTCTTT. Translated: CASRLDRPSGTEAFF.

This chain joins TRBV6-5 and TRBJ1-2, with 10 nucleotides matching TRBD1. Germline trimming cut 2 bases from V and 5 bases from J; bases unmatched to any gene: 5. Per germline, CDR1 MNHEY and CDR2 SVGAGI. There are 15 residues in the CDR3. Here the CDR3 DNA reads TGTGCCAGCAGTTACAGTCGGACAGGGGGATATGGCTACACCTTC. Encoded protein: CASSYSRTGGYGYTF.

The V gene is TRBV18, the J gene TRBJ2-3; D may be TRBD2 (5 bases). Germline lookup yields CDR1 KGHSH and CDR2 LQKENI. Trimming shortened V by 0 bases and J by 2 bases, and 12 bases separated the two germline ends. CDR3 length: 16 amino acids. CDR3 residues: CASSPPEEVITDTQYF. The CDR3 region has the DNA TGTGCCAGCTCACCACCGGAGGAGGTTATCACAGATACGCAGTATTTT.

Only a few counts were recorded for this clone. The chain recombines TRBV7-2 with TRBJ1-4, with D hard to call. CDR1 and CDR2 (germline): SGHTA, FQGNSA. This CDR3 spans 15 amino acids. Between the trimmed V and J ends, which lost 6 bases and 0 bases, there was a span of 11 bases. The DNA of the CDR3 is TGTGCCAGCAGACGCGAACCGGCAACTAATGAAAAACTGTTTTTT. Its translation: CASRREPATNEKLFF.

The chain carries TRBV12-3 or TRBV12-4 and TRBJ1-1; no clear D gene. Trimming took off 6 bases at V and 6 bases at J, with 11 bases between the two ends. The CDR3 runs to 12 residues. The CDR3 spells CASSLPRAEAFF. CDR3 DNA sequence: TGTGCCAGCAGCCTCCCCCGGGCTGAAGCTTTCTTT.

The genes are TRBV5-4 and TRBJ2-1; D possibly corresponds to TRBD1 (6 bases). The germline V gene encodes CDR1 SGHNT and CDR2 YYREEE (reference sequence). The CDR3 is 12 residues long. The germline V and J ends were trimmed by 5 bases and 7 bases, with 10 bases remaining between them. Here the CDR3 DNA reads TGTGCCAGCAGGGACCAGGGGAATGAGCAGTTCTTC. It translates to CASRDQGNEQFF.

V and J are TRBV5-1 and TRBJ1-4, with a possible D match to TRBD1 (5 bases). The germline gives CDR1 SGHRS, CDR2 YFSETQ. CDR3 length: 15 residues. Trimming removed 3 bases at V and 10 bases at J, with 19 bases between. Here the CDR3 DNA reads TGCGCCAGCAGCTCCCTTCAGGGCGGCTTGGGAAAACTGTTTTTT. It codes for CASSSLQGGLGKLFF. The full variable domain, rest sourced from reference TRBV5-1 and TRBJ1-4, is KAGVTQTPRYLIKTRGQQVTLSCSPISGHRSVSWYQQTPGQGLQFLFEYFSETQRNKGNFPGRFSGRQFSNSRSEMNVSTLELGDSALYLCASSSLQGGLGKLFFGSGTQLSVL.

CDR3 sequence: CASSEGLAGATRNEQFF. Written as DNA, the CDR3 is TGTGCCAGCAGCGAGGGACTAGCGGGGGCTACGAGGAATGAGCAGTTCTTC. The rearrangement uses TRBV9 and TRBJ2-1; 14 positions agree with TRBD2. V lost 3 bases, J lost 7 bases, and 9 bases stayed unmatched. Germline-derived CDR1 and CDR2 are SGDLS and YYNGEE. The CDR3 extends over 17 amino acids.

The chain combines TRBV19 with TRBJ1-5; D call uncertain. The germline V gene encodes CDR1 LNHDA and CDR2 SQIVND (reference sequence). The V end was cut by 1 base, the J end by 6 bases, with 16 bases between. This CDR3 is built from 16 residues. CDR3 protein: CASSIVFGVPTQPQHF. The DNA of the CDR3 is TGTGCCAGTAGTATAGTGTTCGGGGTCCCTACTCAGCCCCAGCATTTT.

V and J are TRBV7-9 and TRBJ1-2; D remains ambiguous. The V end lost 6 bases, the J end lost 8 bases, and 22 bases lay between the germline ends. Germline V gives CDR1 SEHNR, CDR2 FQNEAQ (reference sequence). This CDR3 region has 15 residues. The CDR3 sequence is CASSQSGGHARGYTF. In DNA, the CDR3 is TGTGCCAGCAGTCAGAGTGGTGGGCATGCGAGAGGCTACACCTTC.

This clone was observed a handful of times. CDR3 coding DNA: TGTGCCAGCAGTCCCCATATTGGCAGGGCGGACACTGAAGCTTTCTTT. Amino acids: CASSPHIGRADTEAFF. The chain employs TRBV28 and TRBJ1-1; D is perhaps TRBD1 (5 bases). Germline V gene sequence: CDR1 MDHEN, CDR2 SYDVKM. Trimming removed 5 bases from V and 3 bases from J, with 19 bases in between. This CDR3 is built from 16 residues.

J is TRBJ2-7 and V is TRBV29-1, with 7 bases identical to TRBD2. Trimming removed 4 bases from V and 4 bases from J; junction bases left unmatched: 4. This CDR3 comprises 12 residues. The V gene's germline CDR1 is SQVTM and CDR2 ANQGSEA. The CDR3 nucleotides read TGCAGCGTTGGGGGGGGAGATTACGAGCAGTACTTC. Protein product: CSVGGGDYEQYF.

The V call is TRBV10-1, the J call TRBJ2-3; possibly TRBD2 for D (6 bases). Trimming removed 0 bases at V and 8 bases at J, with 12 bases between. CDR1 WNHNN and CDR2 SYGVQD come from the germline V gene (reference sequence). The CDR3 length is 14 residues. CDR3 sequence: CASSESGGRSTQYF. The CDR3 nucleotides are TGCGCCAGCAGTGAGTCGGGGGGACGCTCTACGCAGTATTTT.

This clone has more than one count but fewer than ten. The CDR3 region is CASSSRVTGELFF. CDR3 in DNA: TGTGCCAGCAGTTCCAGGGTCACCGGGGAGCTGTTTTTT. The chain carries TRBV12-3 or TRBV12-4 and TRBJ2-2, with D possibly TRBD1 on 5 matching bases. The V end was cut by 4 bases, the J end by 4 bases, with 7 bases between. CDR3 size: 13 residues.

The V call is TRBV30, the J call TRBJ2-4, with a weak D call TRBD2 (6 bases). CDR1 GTSNPN and CDR2 SVGIG come from the germline V gene (reference sequence). Trimming shortened V by 1 base and J by 0 bases, and 10 bases separated the two germline ends. CDR3 length equals 15 residues. The CDR3 is CAWSGGVGAKNIQYF. The CDR3, as DNA: TGTGCCTGGAGTGGCGGGGTCGGAGCCAAAAACATTCAGTACTTC.

The gene calls are TRBV2 and TRBJ1-1, with D tentatively TRBD1 (5 bases). The germline V gene has CDR1 SNHLY and CDR2 FYNNEI. The CDR3 is 13 amino acids. V was clipped by 7 bases and J by 6 bases, with 15 bases between them. In DNA form, the CDR3 reads TGTGCCAGCATACAGGTGATACACGCTGAAGCTTTCTTT. Residues: CASIQVIHAEAFF.

This clone was seen just once. In nucleotides, the CDR3 is TGTGCCAGCAGCTTTCGGCTAGCGGACCGGAACAATGAGCAGTTCTTC. Translating gives CASSFRLADRNNEQFF. The chain is built from TRBV7-8 and TRBJ2-1; 7 positions agree with TRBD2. The CDR3 covers 16 residues. V lost 3 bases, J lost 5 bases, and 10 bases stayed unmatched. CDR1 and CDR2 (germline): SGHVS, FQNEAQ.

This chain joins TRBV3-1 (or the pseudogene TRBV3-2) and TRBJ1-4, with TRBD1 identical over 8 bases. CDR1 is LGHDT and CDR2 is YNNKEL in the germline V gene (reference sequence). J lost 2 bases, V lost 3 bases, and 5 bases had no gene match. CDR3 length: 16 amino acids. The chain's CDR3 is CASSQSGGRTNEKLFF. CDR3 sequence (DNA): TGTGCCAGCAGCCAGTCAGGGGGCCGGACTAATGAAAAACTGTTTTTT.

V gene TRBV4-3 combines with J gene TRBJ1-1, with D possibly matching TRBD1 (6 bases). CDR1 and CDR2 (germline): LGHNA, YSLEER. The CDR3 sequence is 15 residues long. Between the trimmed V and J ends, which lost 4 bases and 1 base, there was a span of 13 bases. CDR3 amino acids: CASSRSGTSNTEAFF. CDR3 bases: TGCGCCAGCAGCCGATCCGGGACATCGAACACTGAAGCTTTCTTT.

The chain joins TRBV4-3 to TRBJ1-1; D remains ambiguous. Germline CDR1 reads LGHNA; CDR2 reads YSLEER. V was trimmed by 0 bases and J by 1 base, leaving 6 bases between them. This CDR3 has 14 amino acids. CDR3 residues: CASSQEARNTEAFF. DNA for the CDR3: TGCGCCAGCAGCCAAGAGGCCAGGAACACTGAAGCTTTCTTT.

This clone has ten or more counts. The CDR3: CASSPEGLGTEAFF. Written as DNA, the CDR3 is TGTGCCAGCAGTCCTGAGGGATTGGGCACTGAAGCTTTCTTT. This sequence joins TRBV6-5 and TRBJ1-1, with unresolved D. V lost 5 bases to trimming and J lost 4 bases, with 14 bases between them. CDR1 and CDR2 from the germline V gene are MNHEY and SVGAGI. The CDR3 loop spans 14 amino acids.

The rearrangement links TRBV10-2 to TRBJ1-5, with 7 nucleotides matching TRBD1. The germline CDR1 and CDR2 sequences are WSHSY and SAAADI. With V trimmed by 3 bases and J by 4 bases, 6 bases remained unmatched. The CDR3 extends over 15 amino acids. The DNA of the CDR3 is TGCGCCAGCAGTGATTTGCGACAGGGAAATCAGCCCCAGCATTTT. Its protein product is CASSDLRQGNQPQHF.

The chain carries TRBV11-2 and TRBJ1-1, with TRBD1 matching 7 bases. The CDR3 is 19 residues long. Germline V lookup: CDR1 SGHAT, CDR2 FQNNGV. The trim removed 1 base at V and 0 bases at J, leaving 14 bases unmatched. The CDR3 bases are TGTGCCAGCAGCTTAGGATCAGGGGGAGCCCCTACCATGAACACTGAAGCTTTCTTT. This codes for CASSLGSGGAPTMNTEAFF.

Note on this clone: The same CDR3 can be traced to other DNA sequences in this sample. V gene TRBV15 combines with J gene TRBJ2-5; unclear D gene. V was cut by 1 base and J by 3 bases, with 6 bases left in between. Germline loops: CDR1 LNHNV, CDR2 YYDKDF (reference sequence). The CDR3 loop spans 13 amino acids. The CDR3 coding sequence is TGTGCCACCAGCAGAGGGCAAAAAGAGACCCAGTACTTC. Its translation is CATSRGQKETQYF.

This chain uses TRBV9 with TRBJ2-2; tentatively, D is TRBD2 (5 bases). V was shortened by 4 bases and J by 0 bases, with 10 bases between the two germline ends. This CDR3 has 15 amino acids. Germline CDR1 and CDR2: SGDLS and YYNGEE. The CDR3: CASSSIASNTGELFF. The CDR3 DNA sequence: TGTGCCAGCAGCTCAATAGCGTCGAACACCGGGGAGCTGTTTTTT.

The count of this clone is one. The rearrangement uses TRBV15 and TRBJ1-4; 7 bases are a match to TRBD1. Germline CDR1 is LNHNV and CDR2 is YYDKDF (reference sequence). The ends lost 0 bases at V and 4 bases at J; junction bases unmatched: 14. This CDR3 is built from 19 residues. For the CDR3, the DNA is TGTGCCACCAGCAGAGATCAACACCGCCGACAGGGACGTAATGAAAAACTGTTTTTT. It yields the protein CATSRDQHRRQGRNEKLFF.

This clone was counted once. J is TRBJ1-3 and V is TRBV9; D not certain. The V end was cut by 0 bases, the J end by 0 bases, with 16 bases between. CDR1 is SGDLS, CDR2 YYNGEE, per germline. The length of the CDR3 is 18 residues. The CDR3 spells CASSVGAVARFSGNTIYF. In DNA form, the CDR3 reads TGTGCCAGCAGCGTAGGGGCAGTAGCGCGGTTCTCTGGAAACACCATATATTTT. Looking up the rest from reference TRBV9 and TRBJ1-3 gives the full variable domain: DSGVTQTPKHLITATGQRVTLRCSPRSGDLSVYWYQQSLDQGLQFLIQYYNGEERAKGNILERFSAQQFPDLHSELNLSSLELGDSALYFCASSVGAVARFSGNTIYFGEGSWLTVV.

V gene TRBV7-9 combines with J gene TRBJ1-2; 7 nucleotides align to TRBD1. Looked up from germline, CDR1 is SEHNR and CDR2 is FQNEAQ (reference sequence). V shed 2 bases, J shed 8 bases, and the junction held 11 bases outside the gene matches. The CDR3 spans 15 residues. CDR3: CASSLITLNRGGYTF. The CDR3 DNA follows: TGTGCCAGCAGCTTAATTACCCTAAACAGGGGAGGCTACACCTTC.